This TCR beta chain was identified in a study of CXCR3-negative and CXCR3-positive naive CD8 T cells. Notes on the study in general: Naive subsets expressed similar surface CD5; TRB CDR3 features served to infer TCR strength. For naive cells, CXCR3-negative and CXCR3-positive subsets had similar TRBV-TRBJ usage; for memory cells, usage differed. Hydrophobicity of TRB CDR3s was greater in CXCR3-positive naive cells than in CXCR3-negative naive cells.

Details on this clonotype: Its antigen remains unknown.

UMI-labeled 5' RACE yielded the TRB cDNA libraries. TCRdb re-called the 5' RACE reads; one entry per CDR3 protein, DNA not given. This sample contains 150,000 or so distinct CDR3 sequences. This CDR3 contains 12 residues. The germline gives CDR1 MNHEY, CDR2 SVGEGT. The sorting of each CD8+ T cell subset was done in triplicate, at 330,000 or so cells each. Naive CD8+ T cells showed CD45RO-CCR7+CD27+CD95-. Material: naive CXCR3+ CD8+ T cells from blood. Subset defined: CD45RO-CCR7+CD27+CD95- naive CD8+ T cells expressing CXCR3 (TNR3+). The chain couples TRBV6-2 or TRBV6-3 to TRBJ2-1; TCRdb gives TRBD2 as the D gene, but with no DNA this cannot be confirmed. The TCR was taken from a human donor in good health. Some clones in this sample may be carry-over from other donors' samples. Here the CDR3 reads CASQAGYNEQFF.